A selection of T cell receptor beta chains follows, all from one sample in a study of blood T cell repertoires in COVID-19. Produced via immunoSEQ multiplex PCR; TCRdb's table is partial and in-frame only. The sample carries roughly 230,000 clones, approximately 89% recorded once. The sequencing input was PBMCs or T cells enriched from blood (not recorded which). Receptors were obtained from a woman in her twenties or thirties with acute COVID-19. The CDR3 runs from the conserved cysteine through the conserved F or W. Each record gives: clone size, J gene, D gene, V gene, CDR3 protein, CDR3 DNA. The D gene is left open where the match is weak. Not all rows give a size; the values are once, few, many and, for expanded clones, a class.

>NA|TRBJ2-1|NA|TRBV5-5
CASSPPADVENEQFF
TGTGCCAGCAGCCCCCCGGCGGATGTGGAGAATGAGCAGTTCTTC
>once|TRBJ2-2|NA|TRBV7-3
CASSQSNTGELFF
TGTGCCAGCAGCCAATCCAATACCGGGGAGCTGTTTTTT
>NA|TRBJ1-1|NA|TRBV3-1/TRBV3-2
CASSRSGQNTEAFF
TGTGCCAGCAGCCGCTCAGGTCAGAACACTGAAGCTTTCTTT
>NA|TRBJ1-1|TRBD1|TRBV7-2
CASSSGQASGAFF
TGTGCCAGCAGCTCGGGACAGGCCAGCGGAGCTTTCTTT
>NA|TRBJ1-2|NA|TRBV11-2
CASSLVAGYTF
TGTGCCAGCAGCTTAGTGGCTGGCTACACCTTC
>NA|TRBJ1-4|NA|TRBV9
CASNQGHGVEKLFF
TGTGCCAGCAATCAGGGACACGGCGTCGAAAAACTGTTTTTT
>NA|TRBJ2-1|NA|TRBV4-3
CASSQAGVNEQFF
TGCGCCAGCAGCCAAGCTGGAGTGAATGAGCAGTTCTTC
>NA|TRBJ1-5|NA|TRBV7-2
CASSSTANQPQHF
TGTGCCAGCAGCTCGACAGCAAATCAGCCCCAGCATTTT
>NA|TRBJ2-5|TRBD1|TRBV7-9
CASSFRQGAQETQYF
TGTGCCAGCAGCTTCCGACAGGGGGCCCAAGAGACCCAGTACTTC
>NA|TRBJ2-3|NA|TRBV15
CATSGGLYTDTQYF
TGTGCCACCAGTGGCGGGTTATACACAGATACGCAGTATTTT
>NA|TRBJ2-2|TRBD2|TRBV5-1
CASSLSGGVTGELFF
TGCGCCAGCAGCTTAAGCGGGGGAGTCACCGGGGAGCTGTTTTTT
>NA|TRBJ1-5|NA|TRBV19
CASSILGTGQPQHF
TGTGCCAGTAGTATATTGGGCACAGGGCAGCCCCAGCATTTT
>NA|TRBJ1-3|TRBD1|TRBV13
CASSLGTAGNTIYF
TGTGCCAGCAGCCTCGGGACAGCCGGAAACACCATATATTTT
>NA|TRBJ1-2|NA|TRBV28
CASRDSSLGYTF
TGTGCCAGCAGGGACAGCTCCCTGGGCTACACCTTC
>NA|TRBJ1-1|NA|TRBV5-4
CASSPPRGVMNTEAFF
TGTGCCAGCAGCCCCCCCCGGGGGGTAATGAACACTGAAGCTTTCTTT
>few|TRBJ1-5|NA|TRBV19
CASSIYLAGGPPQHF
TGTGCCAGTAGTATCTATCTTGCGGGAGGTCCGCCCCAGCATTTT
>NA|TRBJ2-7|TRBD1|TRBV25-1
CASSESSKGQEAYEQYF
TGTGCCAGCAGTGAATCCAGTAAAGGACAGGAAGCCTACGAGCAGTACTTC
>NA|TRBJ1-1|NA|TRBV7-2
CASMTGVGTEAFF
TGTGCCAGCATGACGGGGGTGGGCACTGAAGCTTTCTTT
>once|TRBJ1-1|TRBD1|TRBV7-2
CASSHGPDRDAFF
TGTGCCAGCAGCCACGGCCCTGACAGGGATGCTTTCTTT
>NA|TRBJ1-1|NA|TRBV7-9
CASSHATGEAFF
TGTGCCAGCAGCCATGCAACGGGTGAAGCTTTCTTT
>NA|TRBJ2-2|NA|TRBV4-3
CASSPTTVNTGELFF
TGCGCCAGCAGCCCGACAACAGTGAACACCGGGGAGCTGTTTTTT
>once|TRBJ2-1|TRBD1|TRBV5-1
CASRMDREDEQFF
TGCGCCAGCAGAATGGACAGGGAGGATGAGCAGTTCTTC
>once|TRBJ1-1|NA|TRBV19
CASSMASRGLDTEAFF
TGTGCCAGTAGTATGGCCTCTAGGGGTTTAGACACTGAAGCTTTCTTT
>NA|TRBJ1-5|TRBD1|TRBV5-5
CASSLVGTDNQPQHF
TGTGCCAGCAGCTTGGTAGGGACAGATAATCAGCCCCAGCATTTT
>NA|TRBJ2-5|TRBD2|TRBV5-4
CASSRLGGGQETQYF
TGTGCCAGCAGCCGGCTCGGGGGGGGGCAAGAGACCCAGTACTTC
>NA|TRBJ1-5|NA|TRBV30
CAWSSQLDQPQHF
TGTGCCTGGAGTTCACAGTTAGATCAGCCCCAGCATTTT
>NA|TRBJ2-2|TRBD1|TRBV11-2
CASVTGGASTGELFF
TGTGCCAGCGTTACAGGGGGCGCGAGCACCGGGGAGCTGTTTTTT
>NA|TRBJ2-7|TRBD2|TRBV5-4
CASSLGTSGSYEQYF
TGTGCCAGCAGCTTGGGGACTAGCGGATCCTACGAGCAGTACTTC
>NA|TRBJ2-1|NA|TRBV7-6
CASSLFDWSSYNEQFF
TGTGCCAGCAGCTTATTCGACTGGAGCTCCTACAATGAGCAGTTCTTC